Given below is one T cell receptor beta chain in context. The data are from a study of shared clonotypes between healthy human individuals. V shed 4 bases and J shed 1 base, with 16 bases lying between them. The CDR3 is 16 amino acids. Germline values: CDR1 SEHNR, CDR2 FQNEAQ (reference sequence). Data came from immunoSEQ multiplex PCR; TCRdb stores just in-frame clones and leaves some out. The sample shows about 1.5 million clones, roughly 96% of them seen only once. What was sequenced was naive CD4+ T cells sorted from blood. Subset denoted: CD45RA+ positively selected. The receptor was isolated from a man between 25 and 39 years old in good health. The chain links TRBV7-9 to TRBJ1-2; D not resolved. CDR3 loop: CASSSFKTLNNYGYTF. CDR3 nucleotide sequence: TGTGCCAGCAGCTCCTTTAAGACCCTTAATAACTATGGCTACACCTTC.